Each of the 14 T cell receptor beta chains below was sequenced from the same sample in a study of regulatory T cells in long-lasting Graves disease. Described time point: newly diagnosed GD, antithyroid drugs for less than 3 months. RNA isolated from PBMCs was used to make the TCR library. Assembly of TCR beta libraries relied on iRepertoire HTBI primers together with Arm-PCR of CDR3 regions. Via MiXCR, TCRdb re-called the multiplex PCR reads, giving one row per CDR3 protein. The repertoire holds 550,000 to 700,000 distinct CDR3 sequences, with 15% to 20% as singletons. In addition, the sample was reused for a study of T cells in Graves' hyperthyroidism and ophthalmopathy.

The sample in question was peripheral blood mononuclear cells (PBMCs), obtained at new diagnosis, from a patient treated with antithyroid drugs. The receptors come from a young man with Graves disease.

This chain joins TRBV4-1 and TRBJ2-7, with TRBD1 as a possible D gene (6 bases). V was pared by 3 bases and J by 0 bases, with 12 bases between. This CDR3 spans 15 amino acids. From germline, CDR1 is MGHRA and CDR2 YSYEKL. This chain's CDR3 is CASSHTGTHSYEQYF. The DNA of the CDR3 is TGCGCCAGCAGCCACACCGGGACACACTCCTACGAGCAGTACTTC.

In its sample, this clonotype was seen many times. The CDR3 DNA reads TGCGCCAGCAGCCAAGATCGGCCCGGGAAAGAGACCCAGTACTTC. Residues: CASSQDRPGKETQYF. The chain is built from TRBV4-1 and TRBJ2-5; D possibly corresponds to TRBD2 (5 bases). Germline V gene lookup returns CDR1 MGHRA and CDR2 YSYEKL. This CDR3 region has 15 residues. The V end was cut by 0 bases, the J end by 3 bases, with 11 bases between.

This clonotype was seen repeatedly, ten times or more. The V gene is TRBV2, the J gene TRBJ2-5; D gene ambiguous. This CDR3 has 16 amino acids. Looked up from germline, CDR1 is SNHLY and CDR2 is FYNNEI. V gave up 10 bases and J gave up 2 bases, with 23 bases separating them. The CDR3: CATLSPGSRIQETQYF. The CDR3 nucleotides read TGTGCCACCCTTTCACCGGGCAGCCGGATACAAGAGACCCAGTACTTC.

A remark on this clonotype: A read error is possible here, since a much larger clone lies one base away. The DNA for the CDR3 is TGTGCCAGCAGTTTGACCCAACAGGGAGGCATCACCGGGGAGCTGCTTTTT. It is translated as CASSLTQQGGITGELLF. The V and J genes are TRBV11-2 and TRBJ2-2; either TRBD1 or TRBD2 may fit D (6 bases each). The germline V gene encodes CDR1 SGHAT and CDR2 FQNNGV. This CDR3 contains 17 residues.

At least ten counts were recorded for this clonotype. V gene TRBV2 combines with J gene TRBJ1-5; no definite D call. Germline values: CDR1 SNHLY, CDR2 FYNNEI. The CDR3 extends over 15 amino acids. The V gene lost 4 bases and the J gene lost 2 bases, with 12 bases spanning the gap. The CDR3 nucleotides are TGTGCCAGCAGTGCCAGGAGGTCGGGCAATCAGCCCCAGCATTTT. Translating gives CASSARRSGNQPQHF.

This clonotype was seen repeatedly, ten times or more. The chain couples TRBV20-1 to TRBJ2-7, with 7 bases fitting TRBD2. V shed 1 base, J shed 7 bases, and the junction held 10 bases outside the gene matches. Looked up from germline, CDR1 is DFQATT and CDR2 is SNEGSKA (reference sequence). The CDR3 runs to 14 residues. The CDR3 sequence: CSARAGGRVEEQYF. CDR3 nucleotides: TGCAGTGCTAGAGCCGGGGGGAGGGTTGAGGAGCAGTACTTC.

Comment on this clonotype: The CDR3 ends on some other residue instead of the conserved phenylalanine or tryptophan, so this is likely a read error. The chain employs TRBV18 and TRBJ1-1; D not resolved. The V and J ends lost 2 bases and 1 base respectively, with 8 bases between them. From germline, CDR1 is KGHSH and CDR2 LQKENI. The CDR3 consists of 14 residues. CDR3 nucleotides: TGTGCCAGCTCACCATCGCTTTCGAACACTGAAGCTTTCCTT. This codes for CASSPSLSNTEAFL.

The table lists this clonotype with many counts. The chain joins TRBV6-5 to TRBJ1-2; maybe TRBD1 (5 bases). The length of the CDR3 is 12 residues. Germline loops: CDR1 MNHEY, CDR2 SVGAGI. V lost 1 base, J lost 8 bases, and 8 bases lay in between. This CDR3 reads CASSYWDGGYTF. The CDR3 DNA sequence: TGTGCCAGCAGTTACTGGGACGGAGGCTACACCTTC.

The chain combines TRBV19 with TRBJ2-7; D not resolved. This CDR3 is built from 16 residues. Trimming left V 5 bases short and J 0 bases short, with 17 bases between. CDR1 and CDR2 (germline): LNHDA, SQIVND (reference sequence). The chain's CDR3 is CASSQRYSESSYEQYF. In DNA form, the CDR3 reads TGTGCCAGTAGTCAGCGATATAGTGAAAGCTCCTACGAGCAGTACTTC.

In this sample, this clonotype turned up a few times. The rearrangement uses TRBV6-1 and TRBJ2-7; D uncertain. Germline loops: CDR1 MNHNS, CDR2 SASEGT. This CDR3 has 15 residues. Trimming left V 0 bases short and J 3 bases short, with 12 bases between. The CDR3 is CASSEANQINYEQYF. CDR3 DNA sequence: TGTGCCAGCAGTGAAGCCAATCAGATTAACTACGAGCAGTACTTC.

As regards this clonotype: A much larger clonotype is one base distant, so this may be a read error. The chain recombines TRBV6-2 or TRBV6-3 with TRBJ1-2, with 7 bases aligning to TRBD1. This CDR3 contains 13 residues. The trim removed 10 bases at V and 3 bases at J, leaving 8 bases unmatched. Germline lookup yields CDR1 MNHEY and CDR2 SVGEGT. In nucleotides, the CDR3 is TGTGCCACAACCGGGACAGACCACTATGGCTACACCTTC. Protein sequence: CATTGTDHYGYTF.

This clonotype was seen at least ten times. The rearrangement uses TRBV20-1 and TRBJ2-1; the match to TRBD2 covers 9 bases. CDR1 is DFQATT, CDR2 SNEGSKA, per germline (reference sequence). V was pared by 0 bases and J by 15 bases, with 9 bases of the junction left unmatched. This CDR3 is built from 13 residues. CDR3 DNA sequence: TGCAGTGCTAGAGATCTGCGGGAGGGCCGGGGGTTCTTC. This sequence encodes CSARDLREGRGFF.

This clonotype has a count of ten or more. This sequence joins TRBV27 and TRBJ2-5; no clear D gene. The CDR3 extends over 14 amino acids. V lost 3 bases to trimming and J lost 6 bases, with 14 bases between them. Germline-derived CDR1 and CDR2 are MNHEY and SMNVEV (reference sequence). The CDR3 loop is CASSFGPTLKTQYF. As DNA, the CDR3 is TGTGCCAGCAGTTTTGGTCCCACGTTAAAGACCCAGTACTTC.

This clonotype appeared a few times. This CDR3 is CAARKGDGETQYF. In DNA, the CDR3 is TGTGCCGCTCGAAAGGGGGATGGTGAGACCCAGTACTTC. The chain joins TRBV2 to TRBJ2-5; possibly TRBD1 for D (6 bases). V was cut by 11 bases and J by 5 bases, with 18 bases left in between. CDR3 length: 13 residues. Per germline, CDR1 SNHLY and CDR2 FYNNEI.